Each of the 21 T cell receptor beta chains below was sequenced from the same sample in a study of T cell responses to AZD1222 COVID-19 vaccine. Assay: immunoSEQ multiplex PCR; the TCRdb copy retains only in-frame clones and omits some. The table has some 150,000 clones, 93% seen once; the top ten hold more than 0.7%. The sample was peripheral blood, taken on day 0 of MenACWY control vaccination. These receptors originate from an adult in good health.

The table lists this clone with a count of one. J is TRBJ1-4 and V is TRBV5-4; unclear D gene. Trimming pared 0 bases from V and 3 bases from J, leaving 9 bases between. Germline V gives CDR1 SGHNT, CDR2 YYREEE (reference sequence). This CDR3 has 15 residues. CDR3 in amino acids: CASSLDGYPNEKLFF. The CDR3 DNA reads as TGTGCCAGCAGCTTGGATGGGTATCCTAATGAAAAACTGTTTTTT. Based on the CDR3 plus reference TRBV5-4 and TRBJ1-4, the full variable domain is ETGVTQSPTHLIKTRGQQVTLRCSSQSGHNTVSWYQQALGQGPQFIFQYYREEENGRGNFPPRFSGLQFPNYSSELNVNALELDDSALYLCASSLDGYPNEKLFFGSGTQLSVL.

This chain connects TRBV2 to TRBJ1-6; 9 nucleotides agree with TRBD1. The CDR3 contains 15 residues. Germline trimming cut 1 base from V and 7 bases from J; bases unmatched to any gene: 2. Germline V gene lookup returns CDR1 SNHLY and CDR2 FYNNEI. The CDR3 is CASSEGDRANSPLHF. CDR3 nucleotides: TGTGCCAGCAGTGAAGGGGACAGGGCCAATTCACCCCTCCACTTT.

This chain joins TRBV2 and TRBJ1-1, with 9 nucleotides matching TRBD1. Per the germline V gene, CDR1 is SNHLY and CDR2 is FYNNEI. There are 16 residues in the CDR3. V lost 8 bases, J lost 1 base, and 11 bases stayed unmatched. The CDR3 sequence is CASPFQTGGKNTEAFF. The DNA for the CDR3 is TGTGCCAGCCCGTTTCAGACAGGGGGAAAGAACACTGAAGCTTTCTTT. The complete variable domain, with remaining parts taken from reference TRBV2 and TRBJ1-1, reads EPEVTQTPSHQVTQMGQEVILRCVPISNHLYFYWYRQILGQKVEFLVSFYNNEISEKSEIFDDQFSVERPDGSNFTLKIRSTKLEDSAMYFCASPFQTGGKNTEAFFGQGTRLTVV.

The genes are TRBV2 and TRBJ1-1, with D perhaps matching TRBD1 (5 bases). V lost 0 bases to trimming and J lost 8 bases, with 19 bases between them. This CDR3 comprises 16 residues. Germline V CDR1 and CDR2: SNHLY, FYNNEI. The CDR3 is CASSEAFGAVEKEAFF. CDR3 DNA sequence: TGTGCCAGCAGTGAAGCTTTTGGGGCAGTGGAGAAAGAAGCTTTCTTT.

V and J are TRBV6-2 or TRBV6-3 and TRBJ1-3; D remains unclear. The V end was cut by 2 bases, the J end by 0 bases, with 11 bases between. Germline CDR1 MNHEY, CDR2 SVGEGT. The CDR3 covers 16 residues. This CDR3 is CASSYGRLSSGNTIYF. CDR3 nucleotides: TGTGCCAGCAGTTACGGTCGCCTTAGCTCTGGAAACACCATATATTTT.

The chain employs TRBV6-4 and TRBJ1-6; a possible D gene is TRBD1 (5 bases). Per germline, CDR1 MRHNA and CDR2 SNTAGT. The V gene lost 2 bases and the J gene lost 8 bases, with 13 bases spanning the gap. This CDR3 spans 15 amino acids. CDR3 sequence reads: CASSDKNTGDSPLHF. CDR3 in DNA: TGTGCCAGCAGTGACAAAAACACAGGAGATTCACCCCTCCACTTT.

The chain carries TRBV7-9 and TRBJ2-2, with D unresolved. The CDR3 contains 12 residues. CDR1 SEHNR and CDR2 FQNEAQ come from the germline V gene (reference sequence). V was trimmed by 2 bases and J by 6 bases, leaving 4 bases between them. In DNA, the CDR3 is TGTGCCAGCAGCTTAAATGCCGGGGAGCTGTTTTTT. Amino acids: CASSLNAGELFF.

This clone has just a few counts. The rearrangement joins TRBV10-1 to TRBJ2-7, with D possibly TRBD1 on 5 matching bases. The CDR3 runs to 14 residues. Trimming took 2 bases from V and 6 from J, leaving 14 bases between them. Looked up from germline, CDR1 is WNHNN and CDR2 is SYGVQD (reference sequence). CDR3 coding DNA: TGCGCCAGCAGTGAGGGGCAGGGATTTTGCGAGCAGTACTTC. This gives the protein CASSEGQGFCEQYF.

The chain recombines TRBV6-6 with TRBJ2-3; unclear D gene. The CDR3 runs 16 residues. The germline CDR1 and CDR2 sequences are MNHNY and SVGAGI (reference sequence). The V end was cut by 5 bases, the J end by 0 bases, with 15 bases between. The CDR3 is CASSRSFFSSTDTQYF. For the CDR3, the DNA is TGTGCCAGCAGTCGCTCATTTTTTTCTAGCACAGATACGCAGTATTTT.

The J gene is TRBJ1-1, the V gene TRBV12-3 or TRBV12-4, with D possibly TRBD1 on 5 matching bases. This CDR3 has 13 amino acids. The V and J ends lost 2 bases and 8 bases respectively, with 12 bases between them. Written as DNA, the CDR3 is TGTGCCAGCAGTTTAATTATACAGGAAGAAGCTTTCTTT. Encoded protein: CASSLIIQEEAFF.

The chain is built from TRBV4-3 and TRBJ2-2; 8 bases align to TRBD1. The CDR3 contains 17 residues. The V gene end was trimmed by 0 bases and the J gene end by 6 bases; junction bases not matched to a gene: 9. The V gene's germline CDR1 is LGHNA and CDR2 YSLEER. CDR3 DNA sequence: TGCGCCAGCAGCCAAGACTCCGGGACAGGTACATCCGGGGAGCTGTTTTTT. Translated, it gives CASSQDSGTGTSGELFF.

This clone was picked up one time. The chain links TRBV29-1 to TRBJ1-1; D is perhaps TRBD1 (5 bases). From germline, CDR1 is SQVTM and CDR2 ANQGSEA. The length of the CDR3 is 12 residues. Deletions cut 3 bases from V and 1 base from J, with 6 bases between. The CDR3 nucleotides read TGCAGCGTTGACGACAGGAACACTGAAGCTTTCTTT. It specifies CSVDDRNTEAFF.

The chain uses TRBV9 and TRBJ1-1; D is unresolved. Between the trimmed V and J ends, which lost 2 bases and 0 bases, there was a span of 8 bases. Germline CDR1 SGDLS, CDR2 YYNGEE. CDR3 length: 14 amino acids. CDR3 nucleotide sequence: TGTGCCAGCAGCGTTTCGGGAGTGAACACTGAAGCTTTCTTT. Translation gives CASSVSGVNTEAFF.

Here the CDR3 reads CASSRPGGSETQYF. DNA of the CDR3: TGTGCCAGCAGCCGTCCAGGGGGATCAGAGACCCAGTACTTC. The chain employs TRBV6-2 or TRBV6-3 and TRBJ2-5; the match to TRBD1 covers 7 bases. CDR1 is MNHEY, CDR2 SVGEGT, per germline. CDR3 length: 14 residues. Germline trimming cut 6 bases from V and 4 bases from J; bases unmatched to any gene: 8.

The V and J genes are TRBV18 and TRBJ1-1; a weak D match, TRBD1 (5 bases). The length of the CDR3 is 16 residues. Trimming took off 4 bases at V and 0 bases at J, with 15 bases between the two ends. The germline gives CDR1 KGHSH, CDR2 LQKENI. The CDR3 loop is CASSLTNRDLNTEAFF. The CDR3, as DNA: TGTGCCAGCTCACTAACCAACCGGGACCTGAACACTGAAGCTTTCTTT.

The rearrangement uses TRBV3-1 (or the pseudogene TRBV3-2) and TRBJ1-5; the D is unclear. Trimming removed 6 bases from V and 2 bases from J, with 8 bases in between. Germline values: CDR1 LGHDT, CDR2 YNNKEL (reference sequence). The CDR3 spans 13 residues. DNA for the CDR3: TGTGCCAGCAGGGGTAGTGGCAATCAGCCCCAGCATTTT. This gives the protein CASRGSGNQPQHF.

J is TRBJ1-1 and V is TRBV6-5; a weak D match, TRBD1 (5 bases). The germline gives CDR1 MNHEY, CDR2 SVGAGI. This CDR3 is 12 amino acids long. With 0 bases removed from V and 9 bases from J, the gap between germline ends came to 8 bases. The CDR3: CASSYSQGKAFF. In nucleotides, the CDR3 is TGTGCCAGCAGTTACTCGCAGGGAAAAGCTTTCTTT.

The V and J genes are TRBV25-1 and TRBJ1-4; the D is unclear. This CDR3 comprises 14 residues. V lost 4 bases to trimming and J lost 2 bases, with 8 bases between them. Germline loops: CDR1 MGHDK, CDR2 SYGVNS. The CDR3 nucleotides are TGTGCCAGCAGTGGCCGGGCGACTAATGAAAAACTGTTTTTT. It encodes CASSGRATNEKLFF.

V is TRBV6-5 and J is TRBJ2-2; D not resolved. V lost 2 bases and J 9 bases, leaving 10 bases between the germline ends. Germline-derived CDR1 and CDR2 are MNHEY and SVGAGI. This CDR3 comprises 13 residues. The CDR3 nucleotides read TGTGCCAGCAGTTACCGGGCGTCGTGGGAGCTGTTTTTT. It is translated as CASSYRASWELFF.

The J gene is TRBJ1-6, the V gene TRBV7-9; D is uncertain. Trimming cost V 5 bases and J 0 bases, with 14 bases left between them. Germline V gene data show CDR1 as SEHNR and CDR2 as FQNEAQ (reference sequence). The length of the CDR3 is 17 residues. CDR3 DNA sequence: TGTGCCAGCAGCCTTACCCTCGGCAGCTCCTATAATTCACCCCTCCACTTT. Its protein is CASSLTLGSSYNSPLHF.

This CDR3 is CASSSGNTIYF. The CDR3 coding sequence is TGTGCCAGCAGTTCTGGAAACACCATATATTTT. The V call is TRBV9, the J call TRBJ1-3; D is unresolved. This CDR3 is 11 amino acids long. Germline V lookup: CDR1 SGDLS, CDR2 YYNGEE. Trimming removed 5 bases at V and 1 base at J, with 1 base between.